This T cell receptor beta chain is drawn from a study of blood T cell repertoires in COVID-19 (dated by TCRdb to the early 2020s). Regarding the research as a whole: Samples covering the acute and convalescent phases of COVID-19 were provided by collaborators in the United States, Italy and Spain. The prospective study material was composed of cDNA or gDNA derived from T cells, B-cell-depleted T cells, or PBMCs. Subjects who had been exposed to COVID-19, were actively infected with it, or had recovered from it provided the deeply sampled blood TCRbeta repertoires that made up the dataset. A freely available public database, intended as a resource for researchers studying the immune response to SARS-CoV-2, is where the repertoires were released. The samples were drawn from the first 160 participants of the ongoing ImmuneRACE study and from 1,254 subjects provided by 6 global collaborators. The sample metadata nearly always contained a de-identified subject ID, COVID-19 status, age in years and sex. Where HLA class I and class II types were available, the types were taken from metadata supplied by the sample provider, not from assay-based typing. Overall study results and their limits: The amount of clinical and demographic metadata varied by source and participant and was provided uncurated.

TCRbeta CDR3 regions were amplified from genomic DNA by means of the immunoSEQ Assay, a bias-controlled multiplex PCR. For the original study's pipeline: The number of nucleated cells in each sample was estimated from the amplification of reference gene primers within the assay. Sequence reads were collapsed and filtered to measure the absolute abundance of every unique TCRbeta CDR3 rearrangement. Productive Simpson clonality was computed per sample as the square root of Simpson's diversity index over productive rearrangements. The table comes from immuneACCESS by way of TCRdb, which keeps in-frame sequences with V and J called. Part of the clones is missing from these tables; in studies checked, under half for an unresolved V gene and the rest for unknown reasons. V and J calls and clone size are copied from that table; D and trimming were computed from the DNA. The sample yields about 64,000 clones; roughly 91% were counted once. Roughly a tenth of the sample goes to the ten largest clones.

This clone has only a few counts. No antigen is known for it. Base qualities were left out, and no much larger clone turns up one base away. Participants in the prospective study were enrolled through a virtual design, were aged roughly 18 to 90 years, and lived in about two dozen United States geographic areas. In the prospective study, participants were assigned to cohorts based on the clinical history participants reported in a screening survey and a study questionnaire. ImmuneRACE Cohort 3 recovered participants were defined by two consecutive negative NP/OP PCR tests, healthcare professional clearance, or symptom resolution. In the prospective study, mobile phlebotomists collected whole blood, serum and a nasopharyngeal or oropharyngeal swab from each participant. Additional blood draws and questionnaires over an approximately two-month period could optionally be provided by prospective study participants. Before DNA extraction, blood samples from the prospective study were shipped at room temperature or frozen.

Trimming takes 3 bases from V and 4 bases from J, and the germline ends sit 12 bases apart. From the cysteine up to the phenylalanine, the CDR3 has a length of 14 residues. The entry retains the CDR3 DNA only, 42 bases that are in frame from base 1. CDR1 and CDR2 are read off the germline V gene (reference sequence) as LNHNV and YYDKDF. The sequenced sample was PBMCs or T cells enriched from blood (not recorded which). This TCR was sampled from a woman between 40 and 50 years old who had recovered from COVID-19. This chain is built from TRBV15 and TRBJ1-2; the D gene remains uncertain. CDR3 protein: CATSSKQNVYGYTF. The DNA reads TGTGCCACCAGCAGCAAACAAAACGTCTATGGCTACACCTTC.